Following are 13 T cell receptor beta chains from one sample sequenced in a study of follicular helper T cells after annual influenza vaccination. The time point was: 2014-2015 season, 7 days after vaccination. Sequencing used immunoSEQ multiplex PCR; TCRdb keeps in-frame clones, though not all of them. Here the sample spans 12,000 to 15,000 clones, 84% being singletons. Sequenced here: CXCR5+ CD38- circulating T follicular helper cells from blood, sampled 7 days after influenza vaccination. Subset described: circulating Tfh, non-naive CD4+CXCR5+PD-1+ (ICOS+CD38+ or ICOS-CD38-). The receptors come from an adult who received the influenza vaccine.

The chain uses TRBV5-6 and TRBJ1-6; D is perhaps TRBD1 (5 bases). Germline CDR1 is SGHDT and CDR2 is YYEEEE. CDR3 length: 15 amino acids. Trimming stripped 4 bases from V and 9 bases from J, with 17 bases between. The CDR3, as DNA: TGTGCCAGCAGCCTCCGGGGAGGGGCACTTTCACCCCTCCACTTT. It encodes CASSLRGGALSPLHF.

The chain recombines TRBV2 with TRBJ2-6; TRBD1 might be the D (5 bases). From germline, CDR1 is SNHLY and CDR2 FYNNEI. V was cut by 4 bases and J by 2 bases, with 6 bases left in between. The CDR3 runs 14 residues. CDR3 coding DNA: TGTGCCAGCAGTGGACAGACTGGGGCCAACGTCCTGACTTTC. Translating gives CASSGQTGANVLTF. Full variable domain (rest looked up from reference TRBV2 and TRBJ2-6): EPEVTQTPSHQVTQMGQEVILRCVPISNHLYFYWYRQILGQKVEFLVSFYNNEISEKSEIFDDQFSVERPDGSNFTLKIRSTKLEDSAMYFCASSGQTGANVLTFGAGSRLTVL.

The CDR3 sequence is CATSRDGLAPGELFF. DNA for the CDR3: TGTGCCACCAGCAGAGATGGACTAGCCCCCGGGGAGCTGTTTTTT. This chain links TRBV15 with TRBJ2-2; 8 bases line up with TRBD2. Germline V gene data show CDR1 as LNHNV and CDR2 as YYDKDF (reference sequence). The CDR3 has 15 residues. The V gene end was trimmed by 0 bases and the J gene end by 6 bases; junction bases not matched to a gene: 3.

The V call is TRBV28, the J call TRBJ1-1, with D tentatively TRBD1 (5 bases). The CDR3 length is 12 residues. Germline-derived CDR1 and CDR2 are MDHEN and SYDVKM. Trimming stripped 6 bases from V and 3 bases from J, with 8 bases between. The CDR3 spells CASSSGDTEAFF. The CDR3 DNA reads TGTGCCAGCAGCTCGGGGGACACTGAAGCTTTCTTT.

The chain couples TRBV14 to TRBJ2-5; D remains unclear. CDR3 size: 15 residues. Trimming took off 3 bases at V and 5 bases at J, with 16 bases between the two ends. The germline V gene encodes CDR1 SGHDN and CDR2 FVKESK. CDR3 loop: CASSQPRSLGETQYF. In DNA, the CDR3 is TGTGCCAGCAGCCAGCCACGGTCTCTCGGGGAGACCCAGTACTTC.

The chain employs TRBV5-4 and TRBJ2-7, with D possibly matching TRBD2 (5 bases). The CDR3 loop spans 16 amino acids. V was cut by 3 bases and J by 0 bases, with 16 bases left in between. From germline, CDR1 is SGHNT and CDR2 YYREEE (reference sequence). The CDR3 DNA reads as TGTGCCAGCAGCTCCTCCGGACGGGGTATCTCCTACGAGCAGTACTTC. This gives the protein CASSSSGRGISYEQYF.

This chain connects TRBV15 to TRBJ2-5; 7 bases map to TRBD1. Germline values: CDR1 LNHNV, CDR2 YYDKDF (reference sequence). The CDR3 extends over 15 amino acids. V gave up 2 bases and J gave up 5 bases; unmatched junction bases: 8. In nucleotides, the CDR3 is TGTGCCACCAGCAGAAGAACAGGGGTCGGGGAGACCCAGTACTTC. Residues: CATSRRTGVGETQYF.

Regarding this clone: The junction does not match germline at one end; this may be a read error. J is TRBJ1-1 and V is TRBV11-1; TRBD1 might be the D (6 bases). CDR3 length: 14 amino acids. Germline loops: CDR1 SGHAT, CDR2 FQDESV (reference sequence). The DNA for the CDR3 is TGTGCCAGCGGCTTAGGGGGGGTGAACACTGAAGCTTTCTTT. Protein product: CASGLGGVNTEAFF.

The rearrangement joins TRBV2 to TRBJ1-5; no firm D call. Germline lookup yields CDR1 SNHLY and CDR2 FYNNEI. V dropped 6 bases and J dropped 4 bases, with 10 bases sitting between them. CDR3 length: 13 residues. The CDR3 DNA follows: TGTGCCAGCAGCCTCCATAGAAATCAGCCCCAGCATTTT. Protein: CASSLHRNQPQHF.

CDR3 amino acids: CASSFPPTGSNYGYTF. CDR3 nucleotides: TGTGCCAGCAGTTTTCCTCCGACAGGGTCCAACTATGGCTACACCTTC. This rearrangement joins TRBV7-8 to TRBJ1-2, with 7 bases that match TRBD1. Germline V CDR1 and CDR2: SGHVS, FQNEAQ. The CDR3 sequence is 16 residues long. Trimming took 6 bases from V and 2 from J; bases not matched to a gene: 12.

This rearrangement joins TRBV28 to TRBJ1-1; 8 bases match TRBD1. The germline V gene has CDR1 MDHEN and CDR2 SYDVKM. Germline trimming cut 6 bases from V and 1 base from J; bases unmatched to any gene: 10. There are 16 residues in the CDR3. In DNA form, the CDR3 reads TGTGCCAGCAGGCTAACCCAGGGGGCCGGGAACACTGAAGCTTTCTTT. Residues: CASRLTQGAGNTEAFF.

The J gene is TRBJ2-5, the V gene TRBV15, with D perhaps matching TRBD1 (5 bases). The J call may be wrong; the DNA end is better matched by TRBJ2-7. The CDR3 runs to 15 residues. Germline CDR1 reads LNHNV; CDR2 reads YYDKDF (reference sequence). CDR3 bases: TGTGCCACCAGCAGAAGACAGAGCTACGGGTACGAGCAGTACTTC. Its translation is CATSRRQSYGYEQYF.

The V call is TRBV19, the J call TRBJ2-5; TRBD1 matches at 9 bases. The germline V gene encodes CDR1 LNHDA and CDR2 SQIVND (reference sequence). The CDR3 length is 14 residues. V was pared by 5 bases and J by 6 bases, with 7 bases of the junction left unmatched. Here the CDR3 reads CASSPGTGLKTQYF. The CDR3 DNA follows: TGTGCCAGTAGTCCAGGGACAGGGTTAAAGACCCAGTACTTC.